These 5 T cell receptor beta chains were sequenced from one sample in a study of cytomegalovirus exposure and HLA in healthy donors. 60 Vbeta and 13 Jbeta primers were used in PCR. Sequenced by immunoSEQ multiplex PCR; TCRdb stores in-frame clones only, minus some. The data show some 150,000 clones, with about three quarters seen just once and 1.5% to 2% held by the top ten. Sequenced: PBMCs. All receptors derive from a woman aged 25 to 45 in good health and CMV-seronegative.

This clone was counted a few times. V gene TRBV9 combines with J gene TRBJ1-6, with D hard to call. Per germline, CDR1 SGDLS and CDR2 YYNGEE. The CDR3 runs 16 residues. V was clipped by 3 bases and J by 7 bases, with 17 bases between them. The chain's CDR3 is CASSGGYGVRNSPLHF. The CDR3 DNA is TGTGCCAGCAGCGGAGGGTATGGGGTGCGGAATTCACCCCTCCACTTT.

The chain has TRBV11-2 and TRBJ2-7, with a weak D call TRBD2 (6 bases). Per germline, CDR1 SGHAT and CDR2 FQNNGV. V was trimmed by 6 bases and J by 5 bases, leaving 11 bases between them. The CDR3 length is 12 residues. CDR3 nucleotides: TGTGCCAGCAGAACTACTAGCAACGAGCAGTACTTC. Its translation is CASRTTSNEQYF.

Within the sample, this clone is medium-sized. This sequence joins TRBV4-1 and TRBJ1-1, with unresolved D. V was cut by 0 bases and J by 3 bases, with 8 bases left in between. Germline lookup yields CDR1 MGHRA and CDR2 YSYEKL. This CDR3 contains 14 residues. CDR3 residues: CASSQDWRDTEAFF. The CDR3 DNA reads TGCGCCAGCAGCCAAGATTGGAGGGACACTGAAGCTTTCTTT.

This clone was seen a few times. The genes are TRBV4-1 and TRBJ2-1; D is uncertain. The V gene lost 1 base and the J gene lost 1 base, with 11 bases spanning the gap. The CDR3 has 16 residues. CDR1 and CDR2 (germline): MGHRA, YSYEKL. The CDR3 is CASSQVPPPSYNEQFF. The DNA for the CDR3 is TGCGCCAGCAGCCAAGTTCCCCCCCCTTCCTACAATGAGCAGTTCTTC.

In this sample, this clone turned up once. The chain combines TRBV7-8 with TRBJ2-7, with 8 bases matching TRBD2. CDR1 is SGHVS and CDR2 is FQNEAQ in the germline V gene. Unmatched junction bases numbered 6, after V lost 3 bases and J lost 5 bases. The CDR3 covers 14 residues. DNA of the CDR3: TGTGCCAGCAGCTTCAACCCGGGAGGGGACGAGCAGTACGTC. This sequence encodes CASSFNPGGDEQYV.